This note documents a single T cell receptor beta chain sequence. This specimen belongs to a study of cytomegalovirus exposure and HLA in healthy donors. The assay was immunoSEQ multiplex PCR, and TCRdb's table has in-frame clones only and misses some. The sample carries about 56,000 clones, around nine tenths recorded once. Sequencing was done on a sample of PBMCs. The receptor was derived from a man aged 18 to 30 in good health and CMV-seronegative.

This CDR3 is CASSKAPEDGGLQPQHF. CDR3 sequence (DNA): TGTGCCAGCAGCAAAGCTCCAGAGGATGGAGGTCTACAGCCCCAGCATTTT. The chain combines TRBV21-1 with TRBJ1-5. TRBV21-1 corresponds to a pseudogene. The CDR3 loop spans 17 amino acids.